This T cell receptor beta chain appears in the sequencing data of a study of prognosis after radiotherapy for stage I lung cancer. Study at large: It was between April 2018 and January 2019 that stage I non-small cell lung cancer patients were enrolled. General observations from the study: Patients who had metastases reportedly showed TRBV and TRBJ gene usage that varied from that of patients who did not.

This clonotype was seen many times. Its antigen is as yet unknown. Germline V gives CDR1 SQVTM, CDR2 ANQGSEA. Trimming removed 7 bases from V and 1 base from J; junction bases left unmatched: 4. This CDR3 contains 14 residues. Two-round multiplex PCR, the amplification method, yielded TCR beta CDR3 from genomic DNA. Round one of PCR was performed, and it used primers specific to each TRBV and TRBJ gene. In TCRdb, the multiplex PCR reads were re-called with MiXCR into one record per CDR3 protein. The data show 25,000 to 30,000 distinct CDR3 sequences, less than 40% seen once. This rearrangement joins TRBV29-1 to TRBJ2-2, with 9 positions matching TRBD1. Sample: PBMCs, taken before or after stereotactic body radiation therapy (not recorded which). The sequence was obtained from a donor over 45 with non-small cell lung cancer. The CDR3 reads CSGTGQGNTGELFF. Here the CDR3 DNA reads TGCAGCGGTACGGGACAGGGGAACACCGGGGAGCTGTTTTTT.